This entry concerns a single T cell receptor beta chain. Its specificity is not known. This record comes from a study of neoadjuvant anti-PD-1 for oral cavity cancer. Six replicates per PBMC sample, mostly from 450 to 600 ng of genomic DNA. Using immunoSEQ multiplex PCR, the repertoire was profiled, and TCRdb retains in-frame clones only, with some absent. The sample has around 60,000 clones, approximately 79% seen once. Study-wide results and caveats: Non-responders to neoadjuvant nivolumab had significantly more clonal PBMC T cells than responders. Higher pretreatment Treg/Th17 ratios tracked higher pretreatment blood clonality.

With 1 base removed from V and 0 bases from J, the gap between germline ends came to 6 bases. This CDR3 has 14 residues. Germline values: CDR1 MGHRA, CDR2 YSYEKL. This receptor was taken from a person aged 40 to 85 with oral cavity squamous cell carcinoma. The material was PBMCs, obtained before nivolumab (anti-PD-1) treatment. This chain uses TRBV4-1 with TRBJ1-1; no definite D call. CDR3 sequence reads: CASSQGGMNTEAFF. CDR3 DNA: TGCGCCAGCAGCCAAGGCGGTATGAACACTGAAGCTTTCTTT.